Below are 11 T cell receptor beta chains sequenced from a single sample in a study of cytomegalovirus exposure and HLA in healthy donors. The study ran its PCR with 60 Vbeta and 13 Jbeta primers. Assay: immunoSEQ multiplex PCR; the TCRdb copy retains only in-frame clones and omits some. In the table there are approximately 110,000 clones, about 84% of which are singletons. Sequencing used PBMCs. The source of these receptors is a man aged 40-50 years in good health and CMV-seronegative.

The gene calls are TRBV6-1 and TRBJ2-6; 7 bases align to TRBD1. Germline trimming cut 2 bases from V and 1 base from J; bases unmatched to any gene: 14. This CDR3 region has 20 residues. Germline CDR1 reads MNHNS; CDR2 reads SASEGT. CDR3 bases: TGTGCCAGCAGTGAACTGTACGACAGGGAACATTATTCTGGGGCCAACGTCCTGACTTTC. Translating it yields CASSELYDREHYSGANVLTF.

This clone was seen only a few times. V usage is TRBV7-8 and J usage is TRBJ2-5; 9 bases are shared with TRBD2. After removal of 6 bases from V and 3 bases from J, the junction contained 14 bases not matched to a gene. The germline V gene encodes CDR1 SGHVS and CDR2 FQNEAQ. The CDR3 consists of 17 residues. In DNA form, the CDR3 reads TGTGCCAGCAGATTAATCGGGACTAGCCATATTGAAGAGACCCAGTACTTC. Translating gives CASRLIGTSHIEETQYF.

This clone came up a few times. This chain uses TRBV6-1 with TRBJ2-7; TRBD2 might be the D (6 bases). CDR3 length equals 14 residues. V was trimmed by 3 bases and J by 5 bases, leaving 14 bases between them. Germline CDR1 reads MNHNS; CDR2 reads SASEGT. The CDR3 protein is CASSDNRGKHEQYF. In DNA, the CDR3 is TGTGCCAGCAGTGATAACCGGGGGAAACACGAGCAGTACTTC.

The chain employs TRBV5-6 and TRBJ1-2; tentatively, D is TRBD1 (6 bases). The V end was cut by 4 bases, the J end by 12 bases, with 13 bases between. The germline gives CDR1 SGHDT, CDR2 YYEEEE. The CDR3 sequence is 11 residues long. The CDR3 nucleotides read TGTGCCAGCAGCCGTGCAGGGGACAACACCTTC. The encoded protein is CASSRAGDNTF.

V usage is TRBV7-9 and J usage is TRBJ1-2; 9 nucleotides match TRBD1. The CDR3 spans 13 residues. Germline CDR1 SEHNR, CDR2 FQNEAQ (reference sequence). With 6 bases clipped from V and 9 bases from J, the junction kept 8 bases outside the gene matches. The CDR3 protein is CASRPGQGNSYTF. The CDR3 coding sequence is TGTGCCAGCAGACCAGGACAGGGGAATAGCTACACCTTC.

CDR3 protein: CASSRAGTGWEKLFF. Written as DNA, the CDR3 is TGTGCCAGCAGCCGGGCCGGGACAGGGTGGGAAAAACTGTTTTTT. The V gene is TRBV6-6, the J gene TRBJ1-4; 9 bases are shared with TRBD1. This CDR3 has 15 amino acids. Losses at the gene ends were 6 bases for V and 8 bases for J; bases not matched to a gene: 10. CDR1 is MNHNY and CDR2 is SVGAGI in the germline V gene (reference sequence).

A note on this clone: The sample contains more than one DNA sequence encoding this CDR3. The chain carries TRBV9 and TRBJ1-3; no firm D call. The CDR3 spans 14 residues. Germline CDR1 and CDR2: SGDLS and YYNGEE. The V gene lost 1 base and the J gene lost 0 bases, with 5 bases spanning the gap. This chain's CDR3 is CASSVSGSGNTIYF. CDR3 in DNA: TGTGCCAGCAGCGTATCAGGCTCTGGAAACACCATATATTTT.

The rearrangement joins TRBV18 to TRBJ2-2, with D tentatively TRBD2 (5 bases). Germline V gene data show CDR1 as KGHSH and CDR2 as LQKENI. The germline V and J ends were trimmed by 2 bases and 6 bases, with 10 bases remaining between them. The CDR3 sequence is 14 residues long. The CDR3, as DNA: TGTGCCAGCTCACCAGGGTTGGAGGCCGGGGAGCTGTTTTTT. It is translated as CASSPGLEAGELFF.

The chain links TRBV6-6 to TRBJ2-2; 9 bases align to TRBD2. CDR1 and CDR2 (germline): MNHNY, SVGAGI (reference sequence). The CDR3 is 15 residues long. The trim removed 7 bases at V and 5 bases at J, leaving 8 bases unmatched. Here the CDR3 DNA reads TGTGCCAGCACCCATGTCCTAGCGGGGACCGGGGAGCTGTTTTTT. This gives the protein CASTHVLAGTGELFF.

The chain recombines TRBV2 with TRBJ2-6, with D possibly TRBD2 on 6 matching bases. Germline CDR1 reads SNHLY; CDR2 reads FYNNEI. V lost 7 bases to trimming and J lost 1 base, with 8 bases between them. The CDR3 is 14 amino acids. The DNA of the CDR3 is TGTGCCAGCACCGGGGGATCTGGGGCCAACGTCCTGACTTTC. Residues: CASTGGSGANVLTF. Based on the CDR3 plus reference TRBV2 and TRBJ2-6, the full variable domain is EPEVTQTPSHQVTQMGQEVILRCVPISNHLYFYWYRQILGQKVEFLVSFYNNEISEKSEIFDDQFSVERPDGSNFTLKIRSTKLEDSAMYFCASTGGSGANVLTFGAGSRLTVL.

This chain joins TRBV7-2 and TRBJ2-1, with TRBD2 matching over 8 bases. The CDR3 length is 13 residues. The ends lost 4 bases at V and 8 bases at J; junction bases unmatched: 4. Germline CDR1 is SGHTA and CDR2 is FQGNSA. The CDR3 spells CASSSRGGDEQFF. CDR3 DNA: TGTGCCAGCAGCTCCCGGGGGGGCGATGAGCAGTTCTTC.